This T cell receptor (beta chain) is from a study of blood T cell repertoires in COVID-19 (dated by TCRdb to 2020 to 2022). Regarding the study in general: The collaborator samples originated in the United States, Italy and Spain and spanned the acute and convalescent phases of COVID-19. Deeply sampled blood TCRbeta repertoires from subjects exposed to, actively infected with, or recovered from COVID-19 were included in the dataset. Where available, HLA class I and class II types were obtained from metadata supplied by the sample provider rather than from assay-based typing. The samples were drawn from two sources: the first 160 participants of the ongoing ImmuneRACE study, and about 1,300 subjects contributed by 6 global collaborators. The prospective study material was composed of cDNA or gDNA derived from T cells, B-cell-depleted T cells, or PBMCs. A de-identified subject ID, COVID-19 status, age in years and sex were almost always included in the sample metadata. A freely available public database, intended as a resource for researchers studying the immune response to SARS-CoV-2, is where the repertoires were released.

The immunoSEQ Assay, a bias-controlled multiplex PCR, was used to amplify TCRbeta CDR3 regions from genomic DNA. Under the source paper's analysis protocol: The number of nucleated cells in each sample was estimated from the amplification of reference gene primers within the assay. To quantify the absolute abundance of each unique TCRbeta CDR3 rearrangement, sequence reads were collapsed and filtered. For each sample, productive Simpson clonality was calculated as the square root of Simpson's diversity index across productive rearrangements. TCRdb limited this immuneACCESS table to in-frame rearrangements with V and J called. A share of clones is missing; checked studies link under half to unresolved V genes, and the rest is unexplained. V and J calls and clone size are as listed in that table; D and trimming were resolved from the DNA. Within this sample are roughly 130,000 clones, with around 87% of them counted one time only. The biggest ten clones account for 3% to 4% of the sample.

Notes on this clone: Its antigen remains undetermined. Base qualities are not provided; no much larger clone lies one nucleotide away.

Summary of the overall study and its limitations: The amount of clinical and demographic metadata varied by source and participant and was provided uncurated.

Collaborating institutions collected whole blood in K2EDTA tubes following their own protocols. For TCRbeta analysis, collaborators shipped samples in one of three forms: frozen whole blood, isolated PBMCs, or DNA extracted from either of those sample types. This clonotype originated in an older woman with acute or convalescent COVID-19. What was sequenced was peripheral blood.

The DNA sequence is as follows: TGTGCCACCAGTGATTCGACAGCCTCCTGGACCTATGGCTACACCTTC. It specifies CATSDSTASWTYGYTF. The sequence links TRBV24-1 to TRBJ1-2, with TRBD1 perhaps the D gene, on 5 matching bases. The CDR3, from cysteine to phenylalanine, totals 16 residues. The sequence is cut down to CDR3 DNA, 48 bases in frame from base 1. Trimming costs V 2 bases and J 4 bases, and their ends lie 16 bases apart. The germline V gene encodes CDR1 KGHDR and CDR2 SFDVKD.